The 27 T cell receptor beta chains below all came from one sample that was sequenced in a study of molecular identifiers for immune sequencing clone quantification listed by TCRdb under 2018. Preparation of the library involved PCR. The reads were generated on a NextSeq 500. In TCRdb, the public reads were trimmed at Q25 with fastp and aligned with MiXCR, with productive beta chains retained. Rows with a matching CDR3 protein are joined into one entry that keeps the most common DNA and genes. A total of approximately 97,000 distinct CDR3 sequences appear in this sample, approximately 25% of them only once. The top ten clones comprise roughly 1% of the sample. Sample: naive CD8+ T cells from blood, with Jurkat cell RNA spiked in. This specimen's cell subset or site label, interpreted: FACS-sorted CD8+CD4-CCR7+CD45RA+ naive T cells. The receptors here all came from a human donor in good health. Some libraries in this study had Jurkat cell RNA spiked in.

V usage is TRBV7-2 and J usage is TRBJ2-3; 8 bases fit TRBD2. Germline CDR1 reads SGHTA; CDR2 reads FQGNSA. Trimming removed 4 bases from V and 10 bases from J; junction bases left unmatched: 16. The CDR3 covers 16 residues. The CDR3 DNA sequence: TGTACCAGCAGCTCGACGGGACTAGAGGCGACAGCTCCGCAGTATTTT. Its translation is CTSSSTGLEATAPQYF.

This clonotype was recorded many times. The rearrangement links TRBV5-1 to TRBJ2-7, with 7 bases matching TRBD1. Germline-derived CDR1 and CDR2 are SGHRS and YFSETQ. The CDR3 sequence is 14 residues long. V was clipped by 0 bases and J by 4 bases; unmatched bases: 4. The CDR3 loop reads CASSLAPGGYEQYF. For the CDR3, the DNA is TGCGCCAGCAGCTTGGCGCCAGGGGGTTACGAGCAGTACTTC.

This clonotype showed up just a few times. The chain is built from TRBV11-2 and TRBJ2-1, with D hard to call. The germline V and J ends were trimmed by 5 bases and 8 bases, with 16 bases remaining between them. The CDR3 runs 14 residues. The germline V gene encodes CDR1 SGHAT and CDR2 FQNNGV. CDR3 bases: TGTGCCAGCAGCATCTGGGTCGTGCTAGATGAGCAGTTCTTC. It codes for CASSIWVVLDEQFF.

The table lists this clonotype with a few counts. The V call is TRBV29-1, the J call TRBJ2-7; D uncertain. The CDR3 totals 14 residues. Germline V gene sequence: CDR1 SQVTM, CDR2 ANQGSEA. V was cut by 7 bases and J by 0 bases, with 16 bases left in between. CDR3: CSANGYTNSYEQYF. For the CDR3, the DNA is TGCAGCGCAAACGGTTACACCAACTCCTACGAGCAGTACTTC.

The chain carries TRBV9 and TRBJ2-5; TRBD2 agrees at 8 bases. CDR3 length equals 18 residues. J was trimmed by 4 bases and V by 6 bases; bases with no gene match: 20. Germline-derived CDR1 and CDR2 are SGDLS and YYNGEE. The CDR3 nucleotides are TGTGCCAGCACTCCGGGGGGGTCCTACGCAGGGGAGCGAGAGACCCAGTACTTC. Amino acids: CASTPGGSYAGERETQYF.

This clonotype has more than one count but fewer than ten. This rearrangement joins TRBV2 to TRBJ2-2, with 9 bases matching TRBD2. CDR3 size: 16 residues. The V segment lost 5 bases and the J segment 7 bases; nucleotides outside the gene matches: 11. The germline gives CDR1 SNHLY, CDR2 FYNNEI. CDR3 amino acids: CASSPGLALLDGELFF. Written as DNA, the CDR3 is TGTGCCAGCAGTCCGGGACTAGCTCTGTTGGACGGGGAGCTGTTTTTT.

This clonotype was seen a handful of times. A much larger clonotype is one base distant, so this may be a read error. V usage is TRBV4-2 and J usage is TRBJ2-7, with a weak D call TRBD1 (8 bases). The CDR3 spans 15 residues. Germline CDR1 is LGHNA and CDR2 is YNFKEQ. This CDR3 reads CASSQEQTGGVELYF. CDR3 in DNA: TGTGCCAGCAGCCAAGAACAAACAGGGGGGGTCGAGCTGTACTTC.

This clonotype has at least ten counts. The chain employs TRBV5-4 and TRBJ2-7; the match to TRBD2 covers 8 bases. The CDR3 runs 15 residues. Germline CDR1 is SGHNT and CDR2 is YYREEE (reference sequence). After removal of 4 bases from V and 4 bases from J, the junction contained 10 bases not matched to a gene. The DNA for the CDR3 is TGTGCCAGCAGCCCTGAAGCGGGAGAGTTGTACGAGCAGTACTTC. Translation: CASSPEAGELYEQYF. The entire variable domain, with the rest obtained from reference TRBV5-4 and TRBJ2-7, is as follows: ETGVTQSPTHLIKTRGQQVTLRCSSQSGHNTVSWYQQALGQGPQFIFQYYREEENGRGNFPPRFSGLQFPNYSSELNVNALELDDSALYLCASSPEAGELYEQYFGPGTRLTVT.

As for this clonotype: A read error may be the cause here, since a much bigger clone is one base away. In nucleotides, the CDR3 is TGCAGTGCTAGGAAGTCTAGCTACTACGAGCAGTACTTC. As protein: CSARKSSYYEQYF. This chain joins TRBV20-1 and TRBJ2-7; D might be TRBD2 (5 bases). V was trimmed by 3 bases and J by 3 bases, leaving 12 bases between them. The CDR3 has 13 amino acids. CDR1 and CDR2 from the germline V gene are DFQATT and SNEGSKA (reference sequence).

About this clonotype itself: This may be a read error, as it is one base from a much larger clone. The chain links TRBV20-1 to TRBJ2-4; D remains ambiguous. CDR1 and CDR2 from the germline V gene are DFQATT and SNEGSKA (reference sequence). This CDR3 spans 18 amino acids. With 5 bases removed from V and 0 bases from J, the gap between germline ends came to 23 bases. CDR3 nucleotides: TGCAGTGCTGATTTTTTCCCAAATAGCCACGTAGCCAAAAACATTCAGTACTTC. It specifies CSADFFPNSHVAKNIQYF.

This clonotype was seen at least ten times. The chain is built from TRBV7-9 and TRBJ1-5; TRBD1 might be the D (6 bases). The ends were cut back, 1 base at V and 4 bases at J, with 29 bases in the middle. The CDR3 totals 21 residues. The germline V gene encodes CDR1 SEHNR and CDR2 FQNEAQ (reference sequence). This CDR3 is CASSLESEANTRGLGNQPQHF. CDR3 nucleotide sequence: TGTGCCAGCAGCTTAGAATCCGAGGCCAACACGCGGGGGCTGGGGAATCAGCCCCAGCATTTT.

The chain joins TRBV29-1 to TRBJ2-7; D gene uncertain. This CDR3 region has 12 residues. Germline V gives CDR1 SQVTM, CDR2 ANQGSEA. Trimming took off 4 bases at V and 1 base at J, with 8 bases between the two ends. This CDR3 is CSVVFDSYEQYF. CDR3 nucleotides: TGCAGCGTTGTTTTTGATTCCTACGAGCAGTACTTC.

This clonotype was seen repeatedly, ten times or more. The chain has TRBV7-9 and TRBJ2-5; tentative D call: TRBD2 (5 bases). Germline CDR1 is SEHNR and CDR2 is FQNEAQ (reference sequence). Between the trimmed V and J ends, which lost 1 base and 7 bases, there was a span of 25 bases. CDR3 length: 18 residues. CDR3 nucleotides: TGTGCCAGCAGCTTAGAAGTCAGTCGGCTCCAGAACGCGGGGACCCAGTACTTC. This codes for CASSLEVSRLQNAGTQYF.

Remarks on this clonotype: One end of the junction varies from germline; a read error may be responsible. V gene TRBV23-1 combines with J gene TRBJ2-7; the match to TRBD2 covers 9 bases. TRBV23-1 is an ORF, with its function uncertain. The CDR3 consists of 19 residues. CDR3 loop: CASTQVGGGRAKRTYEQYF. For the CDR3, the DNA is TGCGCCAGCACTCAAGTCGGCGGCGGGAGGGCCAAACGAACCTACGAGCAGTACTTC.

Many counts were recorded for this clonotype. The chain has TRBV5-1 and TRBJ1-1, with TRBD1 matching over 8 bases. This CDR3 spans 13 amino acids. Germline loops: CDR1 SGHRS, CDR2 YFSETQ. V trimming: 4 bases; J trimming: 5 bases; junction bases outside the gene matches: 4. CDR3 nucleotides: TGCGCCAGCAGCATAACAGGGGGAACTGAAGCTTTCTTT. Residues: CASSITGGTEAFF.

This clonotype occurred once. A read error may be the cause here, since a much bigger clone is one base away. The chain links TRBV29-1 to TRBJ2-1; 11 bases line up with TRBD1. CDR3 size: 14 residues. V shed 3 bases and J 6 bases; nucleotides not matched to a gene: 4. Germline CDR1 is SQVTM and CDR2 is ANQGSEA. Here the CDR3 reads CSVEGQGVVNEQFF. The CDR3 nucleotides read TGCAGCGTTGAGGGACAGGGGGTTGTCAATGAGCAGTTCTTC.

This clonotype was recorded at least ten times. The chain joins TRBV7-9 to TRBJ1-1; tentative D call: TRBD1 (5 bases). This CDR3 is built from 16 residues. With 8 bases removed from V and 6 bases from J, the gap between germline ends came to 25 bases. Germline loops: CDR1 SEHNR, CDR2 FQNEAQ (reference sequence). Here the CDR3 DNA reads TGTGCCAGCGTCGATGGGGGGTACAAGCTCGACGCTGAAGCTTTCTTT. The encoded protein is CASVDGGYKLDAEAFF.

This clonotype has just a few counts. The rearrangement joins TRBV30 to TRBJ2-5; D unresolved. Trimming took 3 bases from V and 2 from J, leaving 16 bases between them. Germline V CDR1 and CDR2: GTSNPN, SVGIG (reference sequence). The CDR3 totals 15 residues. In nucleotides, the CDR3 is TGTGCCTGGAGCACCCTCGAGCGAGAACAAGAGACCCAGTACTTC. It is translated as CAWSTLEREQETQYF.

V and J are TRBV28 and TRBJ2-1; D could derive from TRBD1 or TRBD2 (5 bases each). Germline values: CDR1 MDHEN, CDR2 SYDVKM. The CDR3 runs 14 residues. V was clipped by 4 bases and J by 0 bases, with 7 bases between them. The CDR3 region is CASSSGSSYNEQFF. The DNA of the CDR3 is TGTGCCAGCAGTTCAGGGAGCTCCTACAATGAGCAGTTCTTC.

This clonotype was seen only a few times. The chain couples TRBV5-6 to TRBJ2-1; 8 nucleotides align to TRBD1. The CDR3 is 15 amino acids. Germline trimming cut 0 bases from V and 10 bases from J; bases unmatched to any gene: 9. Germline CDR1 and CDR2: SGHDT and YYEEEE. CDR3 amino acids: CASSLDNLDREEQFF. The DNA of the CDR3 is TGTGCCAGCAGCTTGGATAACCTGGACAGGGAAGAGCAGTTCTTC. The complete variable domain, with remaining parts taken from reference TRBV5-6 and TRBJ2-1, reads DAGVTQSPTHLIKTRGQQVTLRCSPKSGHDTVSWYQQALGQGPQFIFQYYEEEERQRGNFPDRFSGHQFPNYSSELNVNALLLGDSALYLCASSLDNLDREEQFFGPGTRLTVL.

This clonotype was observed at least ten times. The genes are TRBV27 and TRBJ2-2, with D possibly matching TRBD1 (6 bases). Germline assignment: CDR1 MNHEY and CDR2 SMNVEV (reference sequence). The CDR3 runs to 15 residues. V was clipped by 5 bases and J by 6 bases, with 16 bases between them. CDR3 in amino acids: CASSRDTGVAGELFF. The DNA of the CDR3 is TGTGCCAGCAGTAGGGACACTGGAGTCGCCGGGGAGCTGTTTTTT.

This clonotype was observed a few times. Possible read error: a much larger clone is one base away. The chain joins TRBV4-1 to TRBJ1-2, with D possibly being TRBD1 (6 bases). The CDR3 has 15 residues. The germline V gene encodes CDR1 MGHRA and CDR2 YSYEKL. Trimming pared 1 base from V and 10 bases from J, leaving 19 bases between. This CDR3 is CASSQVTGWSDDYTF. The CDR3 coding sequence is TGCGCCAGCAGCCAAGTTACAGGGTGGAGCGATGACTACACCTTC.

Points on this clonotype: It may be a read error: a sequence one base away is much more abundant. This chain connects TRBV20-1 to TRBJ2-7; no definite D call. From germline, CDR1 is DFQATT and CDR2 SNEGSKA (reference sequence). V was clipped by 6 bases and J by 2 bases, with 14 bases between them. The CDR3 is made up of 13 amino acids. As DNA, the CDR3 is TGCAGTGCCCATGAGGTCAACCCCTACGAGCAGTACTTC. Translated, it gives CSAHEVNPYEQYF.

This clonotype appeared many times. The germline gene is not matched at one end of the junction; a read error may be the cause. V is TRBV4-1 and J is TRBJ2-3, with a weak D call TRBD2 (5 bases). Germline V gene sequence: CDR1 MGHRA, CDR2 YSYEKL. CDR3 size: 11 residues. The CDR3 is CASSQGLALDF. CDR3 DNA sequence: TGCGCCAGCAGCCAAGGGCTAGCATTGGATTTT.

This clonotype has just one count. With a much larger clone just one base away, this may be a read error. This rearrangement joins TRBV5-6 to TRBJ2-1, with TRBD1 matching 7 bases. V shed 2 bases, J shed 2 bases, and the junction held 7 bases outside the gene matches. Germline-derived CDR1 and CDR2 are SGHDT and YYEEEE. CDR3 size: 16 residues. CDR3 DNA: TGTGCCAGCAGCTTAGACAGGGTAGTCCCCTACAATGAGCAGTTCTTC. Its protein is CASSLDRVVPYNEQFF.

This clonotype was seen a few times. A much larger clone lies a single base off, so this may be a read error. The chain employs TRBV29-1 and TRBJ2-7; a possible D gene is TRBD1 (6 bases). Trimming pared 0 bases from V and 3 bases from J, leaving 12 bases between. The germline V gene has CDR1 SQVTM and CDR2 ANQGSEA. This CDR3 region has 14 residues. The CDR3 DNA follows: TGCAGCGTTGAAGATCGACAGGAGGTCTACGAGCAGTACTTC. This sequence encodes CSVEDRQEVYEQYF.

As for this clonotype: Given a much more abundant clone one base away, this may be a read error. The chain recombines TRBV27 with TRBJ2-2; D might be TRBD2 (5 bases). CDR3 length equals 13 residues. From germline, CDR1 is MNHEY and CDR2 SMNVEV (reference sequence). In nucleotides, the CDR3 is TGTGCCAGCAGTTTATTAGAGGCCGGGGAGCTGGTTTTT. It translates to CASSLLEAGELVF.